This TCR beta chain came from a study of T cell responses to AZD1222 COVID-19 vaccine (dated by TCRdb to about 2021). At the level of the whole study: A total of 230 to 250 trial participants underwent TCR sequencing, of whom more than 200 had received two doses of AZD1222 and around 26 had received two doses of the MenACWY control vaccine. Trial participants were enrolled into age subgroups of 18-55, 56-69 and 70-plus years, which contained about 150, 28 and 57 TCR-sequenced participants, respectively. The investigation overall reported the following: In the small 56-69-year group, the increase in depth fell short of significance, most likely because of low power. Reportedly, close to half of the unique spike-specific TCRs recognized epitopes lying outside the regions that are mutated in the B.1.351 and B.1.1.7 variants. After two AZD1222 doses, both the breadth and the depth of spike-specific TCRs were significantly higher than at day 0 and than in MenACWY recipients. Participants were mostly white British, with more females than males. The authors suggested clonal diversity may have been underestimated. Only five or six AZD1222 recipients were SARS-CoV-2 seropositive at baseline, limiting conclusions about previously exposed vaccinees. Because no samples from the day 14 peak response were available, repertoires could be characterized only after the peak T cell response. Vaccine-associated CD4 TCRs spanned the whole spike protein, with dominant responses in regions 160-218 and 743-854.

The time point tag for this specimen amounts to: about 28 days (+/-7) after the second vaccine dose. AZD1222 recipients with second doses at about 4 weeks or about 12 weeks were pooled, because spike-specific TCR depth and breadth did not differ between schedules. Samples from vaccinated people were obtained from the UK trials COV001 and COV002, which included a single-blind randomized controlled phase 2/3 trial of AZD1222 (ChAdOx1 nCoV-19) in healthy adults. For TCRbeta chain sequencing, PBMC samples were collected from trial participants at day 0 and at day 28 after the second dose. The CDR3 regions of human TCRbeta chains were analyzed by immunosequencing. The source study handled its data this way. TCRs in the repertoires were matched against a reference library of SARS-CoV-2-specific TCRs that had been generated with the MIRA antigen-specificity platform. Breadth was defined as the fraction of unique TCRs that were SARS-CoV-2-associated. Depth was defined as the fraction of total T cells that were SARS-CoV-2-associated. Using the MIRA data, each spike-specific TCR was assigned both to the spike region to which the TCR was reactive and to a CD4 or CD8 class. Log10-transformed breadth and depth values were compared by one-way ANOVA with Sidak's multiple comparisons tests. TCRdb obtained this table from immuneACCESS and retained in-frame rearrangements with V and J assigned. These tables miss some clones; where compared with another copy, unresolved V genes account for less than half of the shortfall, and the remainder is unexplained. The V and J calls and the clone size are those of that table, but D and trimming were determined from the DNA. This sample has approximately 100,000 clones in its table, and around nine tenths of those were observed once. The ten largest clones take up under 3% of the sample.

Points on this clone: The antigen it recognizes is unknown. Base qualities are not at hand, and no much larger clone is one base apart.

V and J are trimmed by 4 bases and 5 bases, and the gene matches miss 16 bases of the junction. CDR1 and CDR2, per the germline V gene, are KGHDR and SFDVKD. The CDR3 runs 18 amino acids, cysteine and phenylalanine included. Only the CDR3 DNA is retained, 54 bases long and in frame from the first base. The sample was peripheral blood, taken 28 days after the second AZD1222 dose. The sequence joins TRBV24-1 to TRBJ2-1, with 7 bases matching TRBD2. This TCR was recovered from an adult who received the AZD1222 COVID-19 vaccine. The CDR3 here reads CATSDPRVSSGANNEQFF. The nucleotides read TGTGCCACCAGTGACCCGAGAGTCTCTAGCGGCGCAAACAATGAGCAGTTCTTC.